A single sample is the source of the 17 T cell receptor beta chains below, sequenced in a study of blood T cell repertoires in COVID-19. The table came from immunoSEQ multiplex PCR; TCRdb's copy has only in-frame clones and leaves some out. Here the sample spans about 80,000 clones, over 80% being singletons. Sequences were obtained from peripheral blood. These receptors all stem from a human donor in a cohort sampled during active COVID-19.

The V gene is TRBV5-1, the J gene TRBJ1-6, with 9 bases that match TRBD1. This CDR3 is 15 amino acids long. Germline V gives CDR1 SGHRS, CDR2 YFSETQ. Trimming took 6 bases from V and 10 from J; bases not matched to a gene: 11. CDR3 sequence reads: CASNPRTGDGSPLHF. The CDR3 DNA is TGCGCCAGCAACCCGAGGACAGGGGACGGATCACCCCTCCACTTT.

The V and J genes are TRBV14 and TRBJ2-7; weak D call: TRBD2 (7 bases). V was cut by 4 bases and J by 3 bases, with 13 bases left in between. The germline gives CDR1 SGHDN, CDR2 FVKESK. CDR3 length: 14 residues. The CDR3 nucleotides are TGTGCCAGCAGCCGGGGACTACAGGGCTACGAGCAGTACTTC. Translated: CASSRGLQGYEQYF.

The chain has TRBV15 and TRBJ1-2; TRBD1 matches 9 bases. Germline V CDR1 and CDR2: LNHNV, YYDKDF (reference sequence). Trimming took 3 bases from V and 8 from J; bases not matched to a gene: 7. The CDR3 has 14 amino acids. The CDR3 loop reads CATSSARQGGGYTF. The CDR3 nucleotides read TGTGCCACCAGCAGCGCGAGACAGGGGGGCGGCTACACCTTC. The complete variable domain, with remaining parts taken from reference TRBV15 and TRBJ1-2, reads DAMVIQNPRYQVTQFGKPVTLSCSQTLNHNVMYWYQQKSSQAPKLLFHYYDKDFNNEADTPDNFQSRRPNTSFCFLDIRSPGLGDTAMYLCATSSARQGGGYTFGSGTRLTVV.

The CDR3 DNA reads as TGCGCCAGCAGCCAAGATGGCGGACCGGCGGGAAATAATGAGCAGTTCTTC. Translated: CASSQDGGPAGNNEQFF. This rearrangement joins TRBV4-1 to TRBJ2-1, with TRBD2 as a possible D gene (6 bases). Germline CDR1 is MGHRA and CDR2 is YSYEKL. Trimming took off 0 bases at V and 7 bases at J, with 19 bases between the two ends. CDR3 length: 17 amino acids.

As DNA, the CDR3 is TGTGCCAGCAGCGTGGCAGGGGGCTGGACCGGGGAGCTGTTTTTT. Residues: CASSVAGGWTGELFF. The chain recombines TRBV9 with TRBJ2-2; 8 nucleotides match TRBD1. The germline V gene encodes CDR1 SGDLS and CDR2 YYNGEE. The CDR3 length is 15 residues. J gave up 5 bases and V 2 bases, and 5 bases lay outside the gene matches.

V and J are TRBV18 and TRBJ2-5, with a weak D call TRBD2 (5 bases). Germline values: CDR1 KGHSH, CDR2 LQKENI. The CDR3 has 15 amino acids. The V gene lost 0 bases and the J gene lost 5 bases, with 13 bases spanning the gap. The CDR3 DNA follows: TGTGCCAGCTCACCACCTGGCCTGGACTGGGAGACCCAGTACTTC. Amino acids: CASSPPGLDWETQYF. The full variable domain, its missing parts supplied by reference TRBV18 and TRBJ2-5, is NAGVMQNPRHLVRRRGQEARLRCSPMKGHSHVYWYRQLPEEGLKFMVYLQKENIIDESGMPKERFSAEFPKEGPSILRIQQVVRGDSAAYFCASSPPGLDWETQYFGPGTRLLVL.

The table lists this clone with a few counts. The genes are TRBV12-3 or TRBV12-4 and TRBJ1-4; D is possibly TRBD1 (5 bases). This CDR3 is 13 amino acids long. The ends were cut back, 3 bases at V and 10 bases at J, with 12 bases in the middle. CDR3 protein: CASSFGSGGKLFF. CDR3 bases: TGTGCCAGCAGTTTCGGCTCGGGGGGAAAACTGTTTTTT.

The chain couples TRBV5-1 to TRBJ2-2, with 12 bases identical to TRBD2. Germline V gene lookup returns CDR1 SGHRS and CDR2 YFSETQ. Trimming took 1 base from V and 3 from J; bases not matched to a gene: 7. The CDR3 contains 18 residues. Here the CDR3 DNA reads TGCGCCAGCAGCTTGAGGGCTAGCGGGGGGGCCCACACCGGGGAGCTGTTTTTT. It encodes CASSLRASGGAHTGELFF. Combining the CDR3 with reference TRBV5-1 and TRBJ2-2 gives the whole variable domain KAGVTQTPRYLIKTRGQQVTLSCSPISGHRSVSWYQQTPGQGLQFLFEYFSETQRNKGNFPGRFSGRQFSNSRSEMNVSTLELGDSALYLCASSLRASGGAHTGELFFGEGSRLTVL.

This chain uses TRBV15 with TRBJ1-4; 8 bases map to TRBD1. CDR3 length: 16 amino acids. Germline lookup yields CDR1 LNHNV and CDR2 YYDKDF (reference sequence). The V gene end was trimmed by 0 bases and the J gene end by 10 bases; junction bases not matched to a gene: 10. CDR3 region: CATSREVRDRMGKLFF. The CDR3 bases are TGTGCCACCAGCAGAGAAGTACGGGACAGGATGGGAAAACTGTTTTTT. Looking up the rest from reference TRBV15 and TRBJ1-4 gives the full variable domain: DAMVIQNPRYQVTQFGKPVTLSCSQTLNHNVMYWYQQKSSQAPKLLFHYYDKDFNNEADTPDNFQSRRPNTSFCFLDIRSPGLGDTAMYLCATSREVRDRMGKLFFGSGTQLSVL.

This clone was seen only a few times. This rearrangement joins TRBV6-1 to TRBJ2-1; 7 nucleotides align to TRBD2. With 2 bases clipped from V and 4 bases from J, the junction kept 2 bases outside the gene matches. This CDR3 has 14 amino acids. In germline, CDR1 is MNHNS, CDR2 SASEGT. CDR3 residues: CASSEREEYNEQFF. The CDR3 DNA follows: TGTGCCAGCAGTGAACGGGAGGAGTACAATGAGCAGTTCTTC.

V and J are TRBV20-1 and TRBJ1-2; D is uncertain. V was shortened by 6 bases and J by 8 bases, with 13 bases between the two germline ends. CDR3 size: 11 residues. Germline loops: CDR1 DFQATT, CDR2 SNEGSKA (reference sequence). In DNA, the CDR3 is TGCAGTGCGCCCGGTGCGAGGGGCTACACCTTC. Amino acids: CSAPGARGYTF.

The chain uses TRBV5-6 and TRBJ2-7; 9 nucleotides agree with TRBD1. Germline CDR1 and CDR2: SGHDT and YYEEEE. Trimming removed 4 bases from V and 10 bases from J; junction bases left unmatched: 9. The CDR3 sequence is 13 residues long. The CDR3 is CASSTRDRDSQYF. The CDR3 DNA follows: TGTGCCAGCAGCACCCGGGACAGGGACTCACAGTACTTC.

The chain employs TRBV28 and TRBJ2-7; the match to TRBD1 covers 9 bases. Germline V gene sequence: CDR1 MDHEN, CDR2 SYDVKM. Losses at the gene ends were 7 bases for V and 3 bases for J; bases not matched to a gene: 13. The length of the CDR3 is 16 residues. CDR3 nucleotide sequence: TGTGCCAGCAACATAGGGACAGGGAGGGCTCTCTACGAGCAGTACTTC. Protein: CASNIGTGRALYEQYF.

This sequence joins TRBV12-3 or TRBV12-4 and TRBJ2-1; maybe TRBD2 (6 bases). There are 13 residues in the CDR3. The V and J ends lost 0 bases and 8 bases respectively, with 8 bases between them. CDR3 sequence (DNA): TGTGCCAGCAGTTTAGCAACTAGCCATGAGCAGTTCTTC. This gives the protein CASSLATSHEQFF.

J is TRBJ2-5 and V is TRBV5-1; 12 nucleotides agree with TRBD2. Germline CDR1 is SGHRS and CDR2 is YFSETQ. V dropped 0 bases and J dropped 1; count of bases not matched to a gene: 7. This CDR3 comprises 18 residues. This chain's CDR3 is CASSLGLAGAVVQETQYF. DNA of the CDR3: TGCGCCAGCAGCTTGGGACTAGCGGGAGCAGTTGTCCAAGAGACCCAGTACTTC.

The chain employs TRBV9 and TRBJ2-3; the D is unclear. Germline assignment: CDR1 SGDLS and CDR2 YYNGEE. This CDR3 has 14 residues. V lost 3 bases to trimming and J lost 3 bases, with 11 bases between them. DNA for the CDR3: TGTGCCAGCAGCGCCGGTTTGATTACAGATACGCAGTATTTT. Amino acids: CASSAGLITDTQYF.

The chain has TRBV7-3 and TRBJ2-7; the D gene is possibly TRBD2 (5 bases). The germline V gene has CDR1 SGHTA and CDR2 FQGTGA. This CDR3 is 13 amino acids long. The V and J ends lost 8 bases and 0 bases respectively, with 11 bases between them. The CDR3 protein is CASLGVISYEQYF. The CDR3 DNA follows: TGTGCCAGCCTCGGGGTTATCTCCTACGAGCAGTACTTC.